Listed here are 9 T cell receptor beta chains from one sample, sequenced in a study of T-cell reconstitution after alpha-beta-depleted transplantation in children. The TCRbeta library incorporated unique molecular identifiers. Each CDR3 protein is one row after TCRdb ran MiXCR on the PCR reads. The data contain more than 400,000 distinct CDR3 sequences, around 46% of them singletons. The sample was PBMCs, taken before TCRalphabeta/CD19-depleted stem cell transplant. Receptor source: a girl aged 2 to 10 with aplastic anemia, due to receive a stem cell transplant.

This chain uses TRBV12-3 or TRBV12-4 with TRBJ2-7, with unresolved D. V lost 7 bases, J lost 3 bases, and 7 bases lay in between. This CDR3 is 11 amino acids long. DNA of the CDR3: TGTGCCAGCAATCTCGGCTACGAGCAGTACTTC. Residues: CASNLGYEQYF.

This clonotype was observed a few times. The chain is built from TRBV4-1 and TRBJ1-1; no clear D. Per the germline V gene, CDR1 is MGHRA and CDR2 is YSYEKL. Trimming removed 3 bases from V and 0 bases from J, with 23 bases in between. This CDR3 region has 19 residues. The CDR3 nucleotides are TGCGCCAGCAGCCATGCTACACGGGAACCCTACGGCATGAACACTGAAGCTTTCTTT. Its translation is CASSHATREPYGMNTEAFF.

The CDR3 DNA is TGCAGTGCCGTACAGGGCTACACAGTAAATCAGTATTTT. Its translation is CSAVQGYTVNQYF. The V gene is TRBV20-1, the J gene TRBJ2-3, with a possible D match to TRBD1 (6 bases). V was shortened by 6 bases and J by 12 bases, with 22 bases between the two germline ends. Looked up from germline, CDR1 is DFQATT and CDR2 is SNEGSKA (reference sequence). There are 13 residues in the CDR3.

CDR3 in amino acids: CASSRGESETQYF. The CDR3 DNA reads TGTGCCAGCAGTCGAGGGGAAAGTGAGACCCAGTACTTC. The chain couples TRBV6-1 to TRBJ2-5; TRBD1 or TRBD2 may be the D gene (5 bases each). From germline, CDR1 is MNHNS and CDR2 SASEGT. The CDR3 loop spans 13 amino acids. V shed 5 bases and J shed 5 bases, with 12 bases lying between them.

V and J are TRBV6-4 and TRBJ2-7, with a possible D match to TRBD1 (6 bases). Germline V gene sequence: CDR1 MRHNA, CDR2 SNTAGT. Trimming shortened V by 7 bases and J by 3 bases, and 16 bases separated the two germline ends. This CDR3 spans 14 amino acids. CDR3 bases: TGTGCCAGCACCGCACAGGGAGCCCTCTACGAGCAGTACTTC. Its protein product is CASTAQGALYEQYF.

CDR3: CSASLLGQGREETQYF. CDR3 coding DNA: TGCAGTGCCTCTCTCCTGGGACAGGGCAGAGAAGAGACCCAGTACTTC. This chain uses TRBV20-1 with TRBJ2-1, with TRBD1 matching over 9 bases. The J call is uncertain, as TRBJ2-5 better fits the DNA end. The length of the CDR3 is 16 residues. Germline V gene lookup returns CDR1 DFQATT and CDR2 SNEGSKA (reference sequence).

This chain joins TRBV7-2 and TRBJ2-2; the match to TRBD2 covers 7 bases. This CDR3 region has 15 residues. The J segment lost 5 bases and the V segment lost 4 bases, leaving 7 bases of the junction unmatched. Germline loops: CDR1 SGHTA, CDR2 FQGNSA. CDR3 DNA: TGTGCCAGCAGCTACCGGACTAGGGGAACCGGGGAGCTGTTTTTT. Protein: CASSYRTRGTGELFF.

This chain connects TRBV29-1 to TRBJ2-3, with D uncertain. Germline assignment: CDR1 SQVTM and CDR2 ANQGSEA. The CDR3 contains 12 residues. V was pared by 5 bases and J by 6 bases, with 12 bases between. The CDR3 protein is CSVTDVGDTQYF. Here the CDR3 DNA reads TGCAGCGTTACGGACGTGGGGGATACGCAGTATTTT.

The chain joins TRBV5-1 to TRBJ2-3, with TRBD2 as a possible D gene (6 bases). Trimming stripped 7 bases from V and 2 bases from J, with 11 bases between. The germline V gene has CDR1 SGHRS and CDR2 YFSETQ. The CDR3 is made up of 13 amino acids. CDR3 nucleotide sequence: TGCGCCAGCGGATGGAGGGCCACAGATACGCAGTATTTT. It codes for CASGWRATDTQYF. Drawing the rest from reference TRBV5-1 and TRBJ2-3, the complete variable domain is KAGVTQTPRYLIKTRGQQVTLSCSPISGHRSVSWYQQTPGQGLQFLFEYFSETQRNKGNFPGRFSGRQFSNSRSEMNVSTLELGDSALYLCASGWRATDTQYFGPGTRLTVL.